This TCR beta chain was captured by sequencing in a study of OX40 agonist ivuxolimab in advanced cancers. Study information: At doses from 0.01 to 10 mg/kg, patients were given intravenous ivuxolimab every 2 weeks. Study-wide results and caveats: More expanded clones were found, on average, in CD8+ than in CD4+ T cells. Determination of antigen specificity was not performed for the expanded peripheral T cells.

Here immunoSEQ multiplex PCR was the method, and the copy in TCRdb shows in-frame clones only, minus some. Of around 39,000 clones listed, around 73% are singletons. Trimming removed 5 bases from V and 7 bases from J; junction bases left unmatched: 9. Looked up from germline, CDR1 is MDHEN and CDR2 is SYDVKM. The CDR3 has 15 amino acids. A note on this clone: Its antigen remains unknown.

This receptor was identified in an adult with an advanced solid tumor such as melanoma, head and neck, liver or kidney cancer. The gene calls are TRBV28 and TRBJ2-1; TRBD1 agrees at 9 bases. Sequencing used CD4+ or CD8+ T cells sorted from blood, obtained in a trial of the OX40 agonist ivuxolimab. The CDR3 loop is CASSPPTGGRNEQFF. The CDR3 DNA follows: TGTGCCAGCAGTCCTCCGACAGGGGGGAGGAATGAGCAGTTCTTC.